This T cell receptor (beta chain) was profiled in a study of high-grade serous ovarian cancer treatment subgroups. The wider study: Samples averaged about 15,000 reads and about 7,100 unique TCR beta rearrangements. Study-level points and caveats: These tumor repertoires lack spatial information from bulk sequencing. CDR1 and CDR2 were left unanalyzed; analyses focused on CDR3. Tumors within one patient showed repertoire similarity of 0.11 to 0.79.

Germline CDR1 reads SGHAT; CDR2 reads FQNNGV. The V end was cut by 5 bases, the J end by 6 bases, with 8 bases between. The CDR3 loop spans 12 amino acids. Using immunoSEQ multiplex PCR, the repertoire was profiled, and TCRdb retains in-frame clones only, with some absent. The data show about 7,100 clones, roughly 85% seen once. The tumor samples were collected prior to definitive surgery or chemotherapy. In the case of this clone: No antigen is known for it.

Sequencing was carried out using tumor tissue. The receptor was derived from a human donor with high-grade serous ovarian cancer. V usage is TRBV11-2 and J usage is TRBJ2-1; a weak D match, TRBD1 (5 bases). The CDR3 DNA is TGTGCCAGCAGCGTGACAGCCAATGAGCAGTTCTTC. It codes for CASSVTANEQFF.